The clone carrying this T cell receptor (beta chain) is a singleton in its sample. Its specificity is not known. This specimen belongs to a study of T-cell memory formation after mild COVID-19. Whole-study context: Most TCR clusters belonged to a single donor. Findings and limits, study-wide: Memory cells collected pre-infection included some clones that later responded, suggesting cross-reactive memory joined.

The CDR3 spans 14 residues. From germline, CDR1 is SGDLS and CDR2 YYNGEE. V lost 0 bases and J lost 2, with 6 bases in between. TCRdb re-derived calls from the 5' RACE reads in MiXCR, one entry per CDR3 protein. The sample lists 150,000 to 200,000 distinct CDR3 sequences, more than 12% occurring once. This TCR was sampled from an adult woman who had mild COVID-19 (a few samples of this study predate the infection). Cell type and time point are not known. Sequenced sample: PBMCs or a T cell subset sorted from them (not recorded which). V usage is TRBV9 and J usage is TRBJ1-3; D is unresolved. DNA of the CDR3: TGTGCCAGCAGCGTAGACAGCCCTGGAAACACCATATATTTT. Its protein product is CASSVDSPGNTIYF.